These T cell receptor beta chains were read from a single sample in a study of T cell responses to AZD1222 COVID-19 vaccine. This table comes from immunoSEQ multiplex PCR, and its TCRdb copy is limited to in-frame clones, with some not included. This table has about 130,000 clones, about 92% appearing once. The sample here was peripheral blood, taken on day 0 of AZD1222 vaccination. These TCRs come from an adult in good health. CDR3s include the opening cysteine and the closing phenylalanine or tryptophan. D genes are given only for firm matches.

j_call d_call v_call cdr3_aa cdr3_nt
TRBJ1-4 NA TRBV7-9 CASGVDRNNEKLFF TGTGCCAGCGGGGTGGACAGAAATAATGAAAAACTGTTTTTT
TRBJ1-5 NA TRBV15 CATRPPGHSNQPQHF TGTGCCACCAGACCTCCGGGACATAGCAATCAGCCCCAGCATTTT
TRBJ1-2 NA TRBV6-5 CATTDRWGVYGYTF TGTGCCACAACCGATCGCTGGGGCGTCTATGGCTACACCTTC
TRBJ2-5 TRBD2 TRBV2 CASRANPGGETQYF TGTGCCAGCCGGGCTAACCCGGGGGGGGAGACCCAGTACTTC
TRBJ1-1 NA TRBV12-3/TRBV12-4 CASKGLANTEAFF TGTGCCAGCAAAGGGTTGGCGAACACTGAAGCTTTCTTT
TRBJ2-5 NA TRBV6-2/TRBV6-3 CASSSLRQASAAETQYF TGTGCCAGCAGTTCCCTCAGACAGGCCAGCGCGGCGGAGACCCAGTACTTC
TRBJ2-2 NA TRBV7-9 CASSLGGTGELFF TGTGCCAGCAGCTTGGGAGGCACCGGGGAGCTGTTTTTT
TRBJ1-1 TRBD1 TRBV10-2 CASRQGSMNTEAFF TGCGCCAGTCGACAGGGGTCCATGAACACTGAAGCTTTCTTT
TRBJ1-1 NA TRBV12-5 CASGSGEANTEAFF TGTGCTAGTGGTTCAGGGGAAGCGAACACTGAAGCTTTCTTT
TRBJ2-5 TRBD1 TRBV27 CASSFRGRETQYF TGTGCCAGCAGTTTCAGGGGGCGGGAGACCCAGTACTTC
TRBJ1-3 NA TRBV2 CASSIAIQNTIYF TGTGCCAGCAGTATCGCGATACAAAACACCATATATTTT
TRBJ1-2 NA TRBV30 CAWTRGEVEHYGYTF TGTGCCTGGACTAGGGGGGAAGTCGAGCACTATGGCTACACCTTC
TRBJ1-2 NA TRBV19 CASSPGADGYTF TGTGCCAGTAGTCCAGGGGCGGATGGCTACACCTTC
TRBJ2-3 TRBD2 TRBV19 CASSTARGTDTQYF TGTGCCAGTAGTACCGCGCGGGGGACAGATACGCAGTATTTT
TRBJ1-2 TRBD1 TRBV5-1 CASGTGYGYTF TGCGCCAGCGGGACAGGTTATGGCTACACCTTC
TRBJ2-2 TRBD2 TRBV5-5 CASSLAGLAGNTGELFF TGTGCCAGCAGCCTGGCGGGACTAGCGGGTAACACCGGGGAGCTGTTTTTT
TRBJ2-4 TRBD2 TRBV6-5 CASSTSGGYIQYF TGTGCCAGCAGTACTAGCGGGGGCTACATTCAGTACTTC
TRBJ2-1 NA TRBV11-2 CASSLDSRRPYNEQFF TGTGCCAGCAGCTTAGATTCGCGACGGCCCTACAATGAGCAGTTCTTC
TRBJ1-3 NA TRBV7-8 CASSPPNTLNTIYF TGTGCCAGCAGCCCACCCAACACCCTAAACACCATATATTTT
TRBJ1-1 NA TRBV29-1 CSVEIGDTEAFF TGCAGCGTTGAGATAGGGGACACTGAAGCTTTCTTT
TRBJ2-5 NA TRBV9 CASSGGAEETQYF TGTGCCAGCAGCGGGGGGGCGGAGGAGACCCAGTACTTC
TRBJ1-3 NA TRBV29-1 CSVETTGPGNTIYF TGCAGCGTTGAAACCACGGGACCTGGAAACACCATATATTTT
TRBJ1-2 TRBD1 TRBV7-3 CASSFQGADGYTF TGTGCCAGCAGCTTCCAGGGGGCTGATGGCTACACCTTC
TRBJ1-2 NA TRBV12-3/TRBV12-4 CASSLDYGYTF TGTGCCAGCAGTTTGGACTATGGCTACACCTTC
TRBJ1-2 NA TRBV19 CATIAPNRVTDYGYTF TGTGCCACCATAGCCCCGAACAGGGTAACTGACTATGGCTACACCTTC
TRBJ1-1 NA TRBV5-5 CASSLLGYASGFF TGTGCCAGCAGCTTGTTGGGATACGCCTCAGGTTTCTTT
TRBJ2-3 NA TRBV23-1 CASSPRHTSPDTQYF TGCGCCAGCAGTCCAAGACATACATCCCCAGATACGCAGTATTTT
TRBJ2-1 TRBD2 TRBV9 CASSPRGSGAYNEQFF TGTGCCAGCAGCCCTCGGGGGAGCGGGGCTTACAATGAGCAGTTCTTC
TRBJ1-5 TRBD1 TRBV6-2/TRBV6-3 CASSYQLGTGGNDQPQHF TGTGCCAGCAGTTACCAACTAGGGACAGGGGGCAATGATCAGCCCCAGCATTTT